This is a list of T cell receptor beta chains from one sample in a study of T cell repertoires in cytomegalovirus infection. TCRdb re-called the reads through MiXCR, storing one row per CDR3 protein. The table lists some 700,000 distinct CDR3 sequences, less than 40% of them singletons. The sample comprised PBMCs. The receptors here all came from a human donor in good health (CMV status not recorded). Some clones in this sample may be carry-over from other donors' samples. CDR3s include the opening cysteine and the closing phenylalanine or tryptophan. The D gene is left open where the match is weak. Clone size is not always given. Where it is, it says once, few, many or a class for expanded clones.

J gene,V gene,clone size,D gene,CDR3 protein,CDR3 DNA
TRBJ2-3,TRBV6-2/TRBV6-3,few,.,CASSFWGTSTDTQYF,TGTGCCAGCAGTTTTTGGGGAACTAGCACAGATACGCAGTATTTT
TRBJ1-2,TRBV29-1,.,TRBD1,CSVDRDSLYGYTF,TGCAGCGTGGACCGGGACAGCCTCTATGGCTACACCTTC
TRBJ1-5,TRBV19,many,.,CASMDRRSNQPQHF,TGTGCCAGTATGGACCGCCGTAGCAATCAGCCCCAGCATTTT
TRBJ2-7,TRBV19,.,.,CASSGHPKPYEQYF,TGTGCCAGTAGCGGACACCCAAAACCCTACGAGCAGTACTTC
TRBJ2-3,TRBV25-1,few,.,CASSSPRQGAPDTDTQYF,TGTGCCAGCAGTTCCCCACGGCAGGGAGCTCCGGACACAGATACGCAGTATTTT
TRBJ1-2,TRBV7-2,many,.,CASSLAGVNYGYTF,TGTGCCAGCAGCTTAGCGGGGGTTAACTATGGCTACACCTTC
TRBJ2-3,TRBV11-3,few,TRBD1,CASSFGQGSADTQYF,TGTGCCAGCAGCTTTGGACAGGGGAGCGCGGATACGCAGTATTTT
TRBJ2-1,TRBV14,.,.,CASSRQAASYNEQFF,TGTGCCAGCAGCCGACAGGCGGCATCCTACAATGAGCAGTTCTTC
TRBJ2-5,TRBV19,few,.,CASSSLGGLQETQYF,TGTGCCAGTAGTAGCCTTGGCGGCTTACAAGAGACCCAGTACTTC
TRBJ1-6,TRBV7-6,.,.,CASTERAVGFSPLHF,TGTGCCAGCACCGAAAGGGCAGTGGGCTTTTCACCCCTCCACTTT
TRBJ2-7,TRBV12-3/TRBV12-4,.,TRBD1,CASSLTGGLSDEQYF,TGTGCCAGCAGTTTGACAGGGGGCTTGTCGGACGAGCAGTACTTC
TRBJ2-7,TRBV12-3/TRBV12-4,.,TRBD2,CASSPLIAGEYEQYF,TGTGCCAGCAGTCCCCTGATAGCGGGAGAGTACGAGCAGTACTTC
TRBJ1-5,TRBV28,few,.,CASIGGNQPQHF,TGTGCCAGCATTGGGGGGAATCAGCCCCAGCATTTT
TRBJ1-1,TRBV20-1,.,.,CSADDRDAEAFF,TGCAGTGCTGACGACCGGGACGCTGAAGCTTTCTTT
TRBJ2-1,TRBV5-1,few,TRBD2,CASSWTSGRLSYNEQFF,TGCGCCAGCAGTTGGACTAGCGGGAGACTCTCCTACAATGAGCAGTTCTTC
TRBJ2-2,TRBV20-1,.,.,CSATPGRGTGELFF,TGCAGTGCTACCCCGGGGAGAGGGACCGGGGAGCTGTTTTTT
TRBJ2-4,TRBV6-1,many,.,CASSGSSGQTNKNIQYF,TGTGCCAGCAGTGGGTCCTCTGGACAGACAAACAAAAACATTCAGTACTTC
TRBJ2-3,TRBV24-1,few,.,CATSEGDTQYF,TGTGCCACCAGTGAGGGGGATACGCAGTATTTT
TRBJ1-2,TRBV6-5,few,.,CASSYSFSGNYGYTF,TGTGCCAGCAGTTACTCTTTTTCGGGGAACTATGGCTACACCTTC
TRBJ2-7,TRBV29-1,.,.,CSALIDYEQYF,TGCAGCGCCCTAATTGACTACGAGCAGTACTTC
TRBJ1-2,TRBV7-9,many,.,CASSFGRDYGYTF,TGTGCCAGCAGCTTCGGCAGGGACTATGGCTACACCTTC
TRBJ1-6,TRBV19,.,TRBD1,CASSTASGQGNSPLHF,TGTGCCAGTAGTACCGCGTCGGGACAGGGAAATTCACCCCTCCACTTT
TRBJ1-4,TRBV29-1,.,.,CSVGGGAGEKLFF,TGCAGCGTTGGAGGGGGGGCCGGGGAAAAACTGTTTTTT
TRBJ2-1,TRBV7-8,few,.,CASSLVALAQYNEQFF,TGTGCCAGCAGCTTAGTCGCGCTAGCGCAATACAATGAGCAGTTCTTC
TRBJ2-7,TRBV12-3/TRBV12-4,.,TRBD1,CASSPSLFAGQGDEQYF,TGTGCCAGCAGTCCTAGCCTCTTCGCGGGACAGGGGGACGAGCAGTACTTC
TRBJ2-7,TRBV12-3/TRBV12-4,many,.,CASSFTGMAYEQYF,TGTGCCAGCAGTTTCACGGGTATGGCCTACGAGCAGTACTTC
TRBJ1-3,TRBV6-8,.,TRBD1,CASSLTKDRGYTIYF,TGTGCCAGCAGTCTGACCAAGGACAGGGGCTACACCATATATTTT
TRBJ2-7,TRBV12-3/TRBV12-4,few,.,CASSLKPGLEQYF,TGTGCCAGCAGTTTAAAACCGGGCCTGGAGCAGTACTTC
TRBJ2-1,TRBV19,few,.,CASSISPYQYNEQFF,TGTGCCAGTAGTATCTCCCCTTACCAATACAATGAGCAGTTCTTC
TRBJ2-6,TRBV4-1,.,TRBD2,CASSQPGLAALSGANVLTF,TGCGCCAGCAGCCAACCTGGACTAGCGGCCCTATCTGGGGCCAACGTCCTGACTTTC
TRBJ1-2,TRBV5-1,few,.,CASSLEGRGDYGYTF,TGCGCCAGCAGCCTGGAAGGGCGCGGGGACTATGGCTACACCTTC
TRBJ2-1,TRBV2,.,TRBD2,CASIAGTKRSYEQFF,TGTGCCAGCATTGCAGGGACTAAGCGGTCTTATGAGCAGTTCTTC
TRBJ1-1,TRBV18,.,TRBD1,CASSQGQGGYTEAFF,TGTGCCAGCTCACAAGGACAGGGAGGGTACACTGAAGCTTTCTTT
TRBJ2-5,TRBV28,few,.,CASSQPGGGLETQYF,TGTGCCAGCAGTCAACCCGGAGGGGGCTTGGAGACCCAGTACTTC
TRBJ2-3,TRBV7-6,.,.,CASSPGTGTDTQYF,TGTGCCAGCAGCCCCGGGACGGGGACAGATACGCAGTATTTT
TRBJ2-2,TRBV10-3,few,TRBD1,CAIPGQGLNTGELFF,TGTGCCATCCCTGGACAGGGGCTGAACACCGGGGAGCTGTTTTTT
TRBJ2-1,TRBV15,.,.,CATSNGGRKNEQFF,TGTGCCACCAGCAATGGGGGGCGCAAGAATGAGCAGTTCTTC
TRBJ2-1,TRBV7-3,.,.,CASSLGGYYNEQFF,TGTGCCAGCAGCTTAGGGGGATACTACAATGAGCAGTTCTTC
TRBJ2-1,TRBV29-1,.,.,CSVAISWDESNEQFF,TGCAGCGTCGCCATTAGTTGGGACGAATCGAATGAGCAGTTCTTC
TRBJ2-7,TRBV7-8,few,TRBD2,CASSLVTSGGAQYF,TGTGCCAGCAGCTTAGTAACTAGCGGGGGGGCACAGTACTTC
TRBJ2-1,TRBV7-6,many,TRBD1,CASSFGTGNEQFF,TGTGCCAGCAGCTTCGGGACAGGGAATGAGCAGTTCTTC
TRBJ1-2,TRBV10-3,few,.,CAISETGHGYTF,TGTGCCATCAGTGAAACAGGGCATGGCTACACCTTC
TRBJ2-7,TRBV7-2,few,.,CASSAWDETYEQYF,TGTGCCAGCAGCGCTTGGGACGAGACCTACGAGCAGTACTTC
TRBJ1-1,TRBV6-5,few,.,CASSEWGAPTEAFF,TGTGCCAGCAGTGAATGGGGGGCGCCCACTGAAGCTTTCTTT
TRBJ2-2,TRBV6-8,few,TRBD2,CASSYGLVYTGELFF,TGTGCCAGCAGTTACGGACTAGTTTACACCGGGGAGCTGTTTTTT
TRBJ1-5,TRBV28,.,.,CASSLRGSGSNQPQHF,TGTGCCAGCAGTTTACGTGGCAGTGGGTCGAATCAGCCCCAGCATTTT
TRBJ2-7,TRBV20-1,.,.,CSARDLRGHPSYEQYF,TGCAGTGCTAGAGATCTCCGGGGGCACCCGTCCTACGAGCAGTACTTC
TRBJ1-5,TRBV20-1,.,.,CSSTGTSNQPQHF,TGCAGTTCTACAGGGACGAGCAATCAGCCCCAGCATTTT